One sample yielded the 28 T cell receptor beta chains listed below, sequenced in a study of cytomegalovirus exposure and HLA in healthy donors. PCR amplification relied on 60 Vbeta primers (plus 13 Jbeta primers). Profiling relied on immunoSEQ multiplex PCR, and the TCRdb table lists in-frame clones only, not all of them. The table has 150,000 to 200,000 clones, more than 65% seen once. Input material: PBMCs. The receptor source for this set is a woman in her twenties or thirties in good health and CMV-seropositive.

This clone appeared once. This chain links TRBV6-5 with TRBJ2-3; 7 bases are a match to TRBD2. Germline V gene data show CDR1 as MNHEY and CDR2 as SVGAGI. Trimming took 0 bases from V and 0 from J; bases not matched to a gene: 3. This CDR3 comprises 16 residues. The CDR3 DNA reads TGTGCCAGCAGTTACTCTGGTAGCGGGAGCACAGATACGCAGTATTTT. Residues: CASSYSGSGSTDTQYF.

The chain joins TRBV7-9 to TRBJ2-3; 11 bases are shared with TRBD2. V was clipped by 5 bases and J by 10 bases; unmatched bases: 11. CDR1 and CDR2 from the germline V gene are SEHNR and FQNEAQ (reference sequence). The CDR3 extends over 15 amino acids. The CDR3 region has the DNA TGTGCCAGCAGCCTTAGCGGGGGGGCCTCCCAGCCGCAGTATTTT. Residues: CASSLSGGASQPQYF. Full variable domain (missing parts from reference TRBV7-9 and TRBJ2-3): DTGVSQNPRHKITKRGQNVTFRCDPISEHNRLYWYRQTLGQGPEFLTYFQNEAQLEKSRLLSDRFSAERPKGSFSTLEIQRTEQGDSAMYLCASSLSGGASQPQYFGPGTRLTVL.

This chain joins TRBV19 and TRBJ1-5, with D perhaps matching TRBD1 (5 bases). This CDR3 contains 14 residues. The V end lost 6 bases, the J end lost 4 bases, and 13 bases lay between the germline ends. Per the germline V gene, CDR1 is LNHDA and CDR2 is SQIVND (reference sequence). The chain's CDR3 is CASRRAGNNQPQHF. In DNA, the CDR3 is TGTGCCAGTAGGAGAGCAGGGAATAATCAGCCCCAGCATTTT.

This clone has only one observation. This sequence joins TRBV29-1 and TRBJ1-2, with a weak D call TRBD1 (6 bases). Deletions cut 7 bases from V and 7 bases from J, with 22 bases between. Germline CDR1 is SQVTM and CDR2 is ANQGSEA. The CDR3 covers 14 residues. The CDR3 DNA sequence: TGCAGCGGTGGGAGGGACACGGGTCAAGCTGGCTACACCTTC. Its translation: CSGGRDTGQAGYTF.

The CDR3 region has the DNA TGTGCCATCAGTACCGATGCGGGGATAGACTCCTACGAGCAGTACTTC. Translated, it gives CAISTDAGIDSYEQYF. The chain recombines TRBV10-3 with TRBJ2-7; possible D gene TRBD2, 6 bases. V was cut by 5 bases and J by 0 bases, with 17 bases left in between. This CDR3 spans 16 amino acids. Germline CDR1 and CDR2: ENHRY and SYGVKD.

This clone was observed a few times. V and J are TRBV27 and TRBJ1-5; a weak D match, TRBD1 (6 bases). The V end lost 4 bases, the J end lost 2 bases, and 15 bases lay between the germline ends. This CDR3 is built from 16 residues. Germline V gives CDR1 MNHEY, CDR2 SMNVEV (reference sequence). The CDR3 coding sequence is TGTGCCAGCAGTTCAACAGGGATTAGGGGCAATCAGCCCCAGCATTTT. Translating it yields CASSSTGIRGNQPQHF.

The genes are TRBV27 and TRBJ1-6; possible D gene TRBD1, 5 bases. In germline, CDR1 is MNHEY, CDR2 SMNVEV (reference sequence). V shed 5 bases and J shed 3 bases, with 11 bases lying between them. The CDR3 consists of 15 residues. CDR3 DNA sequence: TGTGCCAGCAGTCGTGGGGCTGTCTATAATTCACCCCTCCACTTT. Its protein product is CASSRGAVYNSPLHF.

V gene TRBV7-6 combines with J gene TRBJ1-2, with D maybe TRBD1 (5 bases). There are 15 residues in the CDR3. Germline CDR1 is SGHVS and CDR2 is FNYEAQ. Trimming pared 2 bases from V and 0 bases from J, leaving 10 bases between. The CDR3 bases are TGTGCCAGCAGCTTAAATCAGGGTTCTAACTATGGCTACACCTTC. This gives the protein CASSLNQGSNYGYTF.

CDR3 nucleotides: TGTGCCAGCAGCCAACTACTAGCGGGGGGTGACAATGAGCAGTTCTTC. The encoded protein is CASSQLLAGGDNEQFF. The J gene is TRBJ2-1, the V gene TRBV4-2, with 12 bases identical to TRBD2. This CDR3 spans 16 amino acids. Germline V gene data show CDR1 as LGHNA and CDR2 as YNFKEQ. Losses at the gene ends were 2 bases for V and 5 bases for J; bases not matched to a gene: 4.

Concerning this clone: Distinct nucleotide sequences in the sample also encode this CDR3. This chain links TRBV5-1 with TRBJ2-5; 7 nucleotides align to TRBD1. Germline V gives CDR1 SGHRS, CDR2 YFSETQ. The V and J ends lost 0 bases and 2 bases, in that order; junction bases with no gene match: 1. The CDR3 runs to 14 residues. In DNA form, the CDR3 reads TGCGCCAGCAGCTTGGGACAGGGTCAAGAGACCCAGTACTTC. This codes for CASSLGQGQETQYF.

This chain joins TRBV6-1 and TRBJ1-2, with D unclear. The CDR3 has 13 amino acids. The V and J ends lost 1 base and 6 bases respectively, with 9 bases between them. Germline loops: CDR1 MNHNS, CDR2 SASEGT. This CDR3 is CASSEVRHDGYTF. CDR3 DNA sequence: TGTGCCAGCAGTGAAGTTCGACACGATGGCTACACCTTC.

The CDR3 here is CASSYSTGPSGANVLTF. In nucleotides, the CDR3 is TGTGCCAGCAGCTATTCGACAGGGCCCTCTGGGGCCAACGTCCTGACTTTC. The chain has TRBV5-5 and TRBJ2-6; TRBD1 matches at 7 bases. V shed 3 bases and J 0 bases; nucleotides not matched to a gene: 6. Germline loops: CDR1 SGHKS, CDR2 YYEKEE (reference sequence). CDR3 length: 17 residues.

The V call is TRBV4-3, the J call TRBJ2-1, with D perhaps matching TRBD2 (7 bases). Germline CDR1 is LGHNA and CDR2 is YSLEER. The CDR3 loop spans 16 amino acids. V was pared by 0 bases and J by 8 bases, with 17 bases between. In DNA form, the CDR3 reads TGCGCCAGCAGCCAAGATAGGGGGGGACCTTCATATGAGCAGTTCTTC. It encodes CASSQDRGGPSYEQFF.

The chain uses TRBV9 and TRBJ2-1; D may be TRBD1 (7 bases). V was clipped by 2 bases and J by 3 bases, with 15 bases between them. The CDR3 has 16 residues. Germline V gene data show CDR1 as SGDLS and CDR2 as YYNGEE. CDR3 protein: CASSVQGGGDYNEQFF. As DNA, the CDR3 is TGTGCCAGCAGCGTCCAAGGGGGCGGGGACTACAATGAGCAGTTCTTC.

V is TRBV7-2 and J is TRBJ2-3; 13 positions agree with TRBD2. Per the germline V gene, CDR1 is SGHTA and CDR2 is FQGNSA. The CDR3 has 16 residues. V lost 4 bases and J lost 7; bases outside the gene matches: 8. CDR3 amino acids: CASSSRLAGGGNTQYF. DNA of the CDR3: TGTGCCAGCAGCTCCAGACTAGCGGGGGGCGGGAATACGCAGTATTTT. The full variable domain, completed using reference TRBV7-2 and TRBJ2-3, is GAGVSQSPSNKVTEKGKDVELRCDPISGHTALYWYRQSLGQGLEFLIYFQGNSAPDKSGLPSDRFSAERTGGSVSTLTIQRTQQEDSAVYLCASSSRLAGGGNTQYFGPGTRLTVL.

The chain links TRBV5-1 to TRBJ1-2; D unresolved. Germline-derived CDR1 and CDR2 are SGHRS and YFSETQ. V lost 4 bases, J lost 12 bases, and 19 bases lay in between. This CDR3 has 13 amino acids. CDR3 DNA sequence: TGCGCCAGCAGCCCCCAGCCCCAGGAATTAAACACCTTC. Translated, it gives CASSPQPQELNTF. Combining the CDR3 with reference TRBV5-1 and TRBJ1-2 gives the whole variable domain KAGVTQTPRYLIKTRGQQVTLSCSPISGHRSVSWYQQTPGQGLQFLFEYFSETQRNKGNFPGRFSGRQFSNSRSEMNVSTLELGDSALYLCASSPQPQELNTFGSGTRLTVV.

The chain couples TRBV6-5 to TRBJ2-5, with 7 bases that match TRBD1. Germline CDR1 MNHEY, CDR2 SVGAGI. CDR3 length: 14 amino acids. Germline trimming cut 6 bases from V and 2 bases from J; bases unmatched to any gene: 6. The CDR3 nucleotides read TGTGCCAGCAGCGAAGGGACAGTTCAAGAGACCCAGTACTTC. This codes for CASSEGTVQETQYF.

The chain joins TRBV18 to TRBJ2-3; the match to TRBD2 covers 12 bases. The CDR3 runs to 15 residues. The junction had 4 bases not matched to a gene; V was cut back by 5 bases and J by 4 bases. CDR1 and CDR2 from the germline V gene are KGHSH and LQKENI. CDR3 sequence reads: CASSSRLAGADTQYF. The DNA for the CDR3 is TGTGCCAGCTCATCCCGACTAGCGGGGGCAGATACGCAGTATTTT. The full variable domain, its missing parts supplied by reference TRBV18 and TRBJ2-3, is NAGVMQNPRHLVRRRGQEARLRCSPMKGHSHVYWYRQLPEEGLKFMVYLQKENIIDESGMPKERFSAEFPKEGPSILRIQQVVRGDSAAYFCASSSRLAGADTQYFGPGTRLTVL.

The chain has TRBV7-2 and TRBJ2-7; D may be TRBD1 (5 bases). CDR1 and CDR2 from the germline V gene are SGHTA and FQGNSA. V gave up 5 bases and J gave up 4 bases, with 18 bases separating them. This CDR3 contains 15 residues. The CDR3, as DNA: TGTGCCAGCAGCCCCACGGTTGGGGCTGCATACGAGCAGTACTTC. Encoded protein: CASSPTVGAAYEQYF.

The genes are TRBV7-8 and TRBJ2-7; 7 positions agree with TRBD1. The V and J ends lost 5 bases and 0 bases, in that order; junction bases with no gene match: 7. The CDR3 covers 15 residues. The germline V gene encodes CDR1 SGHVS and CDR2 FQNEAQ. CDR3 in amino acids: CASSKPGQSSYEQYF. The CDR3 DNA reads as TGTGCCAGCAGCAAACCGGGACAGAGCTCCTACGAGCAGTACTTC.

The chain employs TRBV19 and TRBJ2-5; 8 nucleotides match TRBD2. The CDR3 loop spans 14 amino acids. Looked up from germline, CDR1 is LNHDA and CDR2 is SQIVND (reference sequence). The V gene end was trimmed by 5 bases and the J gene end by 4 bases; junction bases not matched to a gene: 6. The CDR3 coding sequence is TGTGCCAGTAGTTTAGCGGGGAGTGGAGAGACCCAGTACTTC. It translates to CASSLAGSGETQYF.

In nucleotides, the CDR3 is TGTGCCAGCAGTTTCCCAAGGCAGGGGCACTACGAGCAGTACTTC. It translates to CASSFPRQGHYEQYF. The chain employs TRBV27 and TRBJ2-7, with a possible D match to TRBD1 (6 bases). The CDR3 covers 15 residues. The germline CDR1 and CDR2 sequences are MNHEY and SMNVEV (reference sequence). V was shortened by 3 bases and J by 3 bases, with 15 bases between the two germline ends.

V usage is TRBV29-1 and J usage is TRBJ2-1; D remains ambiguous. Germline CDR1 reads SQVTM; CDR2 reads ANQGSEA. Trimming stripped 8 bases from V and 2 bases from J, with 19 bases between. The CDR3 extends over 15 amino acids. The CDR3 DNA reads TGCAGCTCGGATGACCTAGAAACGCCCTACAATGAGCAGTTCTTC. Its translation is CSSDDLETPYNEQFF.

The chain employs TRBV5-1 and TRBJ2-3; D not certain. This CDR3 is 11 amino acids long. Germline CDR1 reads SGHRS; CDR2 reads YFSETQ. V lost 2 bases and J lost 5, with 3 bases in between. The CDR3 DNA sequence: TGCGCCAGCAGCTTCGGAGATACGCAGTATTTT. It specifies CASSFGDTQYF.

Concerning this clone itself: Different DNA sequences within this sample yield the same CDR3. The chain uses TRBV18 and TRBJ2-5; no clear D gene. The CDR3 is made up of 13 amino acids. V was trimmed by 2 bases and J by 1 base, leaving 5 bases between them. CDR1 is KGHSH, CDR2 LQKENI, per germline. The CDR3 here is CASSPGLQETQYF. The DNA of the CDR3 is TGTGCCAGCTCACCAGGGCTCCAAGAGACCCAGTACTTC.

This chain connects TRBV6-5 to TRBJ1-6; 8 positions match TRBD1. Germline V gives CDR1 MNHEY, CDR2 SVGAGI. There are 14 residues in the CDR3. The trim removed 5 bases at V and 9 bases at J, leaving 6 bases unmatched. The CDR3 reads CASSQGQAASPLHF. CDR3 sequence (DNA): TGTGCCAGCAGTCAGGGACAGGCAGCTTCACCCCTCCACTTT.

This rearrangement joins TRBV9 to TRBJ2-3; D may be TRBD2 (6 bases). CDR1 is SGDLS, CDR2 YYNGEE, per germline. The CDR3 contains 13 residues. Trimming removed 3 bases at V and 3 bases at J, with 8 bases between. As DNA, the CDR3 is TGTGCCAGCAGCGGACTAGGGACAGATACGCAGTATTTT. Its translation: CASSGLGTDTQYF.

The genes are TRBV4-3 and TRBJ2-7, with D perhaps TRBD2 (5 bases). Trimming shortened V by 1 base and J by 2 bases, and 12 bases separated the two germline ends. The CDR3 loop spans 15 amino acids. CDR1 is LGHNA and CDR2 is YSLEER in the germline V gene. CDR3 nucleotide sequence: TGCGCCAGCAGCCAAGGTCCCGGGGTCCCCTACGAGCAGTACTTC. The encoded protein is CASSQGPGVPYEQYF.